These 13 T cell receptor beta chains were all obtained from the same sample, sequenced in a study of blood T cell repertoires in COVID-19. Clones were read by immunoSEQ multiplex PCR, and TCRdb kept only the in-frame ones, dropping some. The sample includes tens of thousands of clones, around 90% of them seen just once. The specimen was peripheral blood. All receptors derive from a human donor in a cohort sampled during active COVID-19.

The V gene is TRBV29-1, the J gene TRBJ1-2; TRBD1 is a possible D gene (6 bases). Germline V lookup: CDR1 SQVTM, CDR2 ANQGSEA. The V end lost 3 bases, the J end lost 2 bases, and 10 bases lay between the germline ends. The CDR3 consists of 13 residues. The CDR3 reads CSVDSTGNYGYTF. The CDR3 DNA reads TGCAGCGTTGACAGTACAGGGAACTATGGCTACACCTTC.

This chain uses TRBV12-5 with TRBJ1-1; 9 nucleotides align to TRBD1. V lost 4 bases, J lost 11 bases, and 11 bases stayed unmatched. Germline loops: CDR1 LGHNT, CDR2 FRNRAP. The CDR3 loop spans 14 amino acids. The CDR3 region has the DNA TGTGCTAGTGGTTCCTATACAGGGGGCCGTTTGGCTTTCTTT. It codes for CASGSYTGGRLAFF.

This chain uses TRBV6-5 with TRBJ1-5, with D tentatively TRBD1 (5 bases). CDR1 is MNHEY and CDR2 is SVGAGI in the germline V gene. This CDR3 is built from 13 residues. V gave up 4 bases and J gave up 5 bases, with 9 bases separating them. The CDR3 loop reads CASSSLGDQPQHF. The CDR3, as DNA: TGTGCCAGCAGTTCATTAGGGGATCAGCCCCAGCATTTT.

V gene TRBV5-6 combines with J gene TRBJ1-2, with D perhaps TRBD1 (6 bases). The V gene's germline CDR1 is SGHDT and CDR2 YYEEEE. V was trimmed by 6 bases and J by 1 base, leaving 13 bases between them. The CDR3 runs to 14 residues. The CDR3: CASTSGDLNYGYTF. The CDR3, as DNA: TGTGCCAGCACCTCAGGGGACCTTAACTATGGCTACACCTTC.

The chain employs TRBV6-1 and TRBJ1-6; 10 bases agree with TRBD1. CDR3 length equals 18 residues. Germline V CDR1 and CDR2: MNHNS, SASEGT. J was trimmed by 2 bases and V by 3 bases; bases with no gene match: 7. CDR3 sequence: CASSEGQGPGAYNSPLHF. The DNA for the CDR3 is TGTGCCAGCAGTGAGGGACAGGGGCCCGGGGCCTATAATTCACCCCTCCACTTT.

A few counts support this clone. The V call is TRBV11-2, the J call TRBJ1-1, with a tentative D call TRBD1 (6 bases). From germline, CDR1 is SGHAT and CDR2 FQNNGV. V was cut by 5 bases and J by 3 bases, with 25 bases left in between. The CDR3 is 18 residues long. For the CDR3, the DNA is TGTGCCAGCAGCCCGAGGGGGATCAGAAGGGCCCAGGACACTGAAGCTTTCTTT. Amino acids: CASSPRGIRRAQDTEAFF. The full variable domain, with the rest looked up from reference TRBV11-2 and TRBJ1-1, is EAGVAQSPRYKIIEKRQSVAFWCNPISGHATLYWYQQILGQGPKLLIQFQNNGVVDDSQLPKDRFSAERLKGVDSTLKIQPAKLEDSAVYLCASSPRGIRRAQDTEAFFGQGTRLTVV.

The chain joins TRBV19 to TRBJ2-7, with D perhaps TRBD2 (6 bases). Between the trimmed V and J ends, which lost 3 bases and 3 bases, there was a span of 9 bases. The CDR3 has 13 residues. CDR1 and CDR2 (germline): LNHDA, SQIVND (reference sequence). The CDR3 region is CASSIGGNYEQYF. The CDR3 nucleotides read TGTGCCAGTAGTATTGGCGGGAACTACGAGCAGTACTTC.

The chain links TRBV7-9 to TRBJ2-7, with 9 positions matching TRBD1. The CDR3 loop spans 17 amino acids. V was clipped by 4 bases and J by 3 bases; unmatched bases: 13. The germline V gene encodes CDR1 SEHNR and CDR2 FQNEAQ (reference sequence). Here the CDR3 DNA reads TGTGCCAGCAGCTCTCCCTACCTGGGACAGGGTGGCTACGAGCAGTACTTC. Encoded protein: CASSSPYLGQGGYEQYF.

The V gene is TRBV5-6, the J gene TRBJ1-2, with D possibly being TRBD1 (5 bases). The CDR3 runs to 15 residues. Deletions cut 1 base from V and 4 bases from J, with 14 bases between. Germline values: CDR1 SGHDT, CDR2 YYEEEE. This CDR3 is CASSLYGGTSYGYTF. In nucleotides, the CDR3 is TGTGCCAGCAGCTTGTACGGCGGGACGTCCTATGGCTACACCTTC.

The V and J genes are TRBV7-9 and TRBJ1-1, with TRBD1 identical over 7 bases. Looked up from germline, CDR1 is SEHNR and CDR2 is FQNEAQ (reference sequence). Trimming removed 4 bases from V and 0 bases from J; junction bases left unmatched: 5. The CDR3 has 15 residues. The CDR3: CASSYPTGMNTEAFF. As DNA, the CDR3 is TGTGCCAGCAGCTACCCGACAGGGATGAACACTGAAGCTTTCTTT. Combining the CDR3 with reference TRBV7-9 and TRBJ1-1 gives the whole variable domain DTGVSQNPRHKITKRGQNVTFRCDPISEHNRLYWYRQTLGQGPEFLTYFQNEAQLEKSRLLSDRFSAERPKGSFSTLEIQRTEQGDSAMYLCASSYPTGMNTEAFFGQGTRLTVV.

V gene TRBV5-1 combines with J gene TRBJ2-7, with D possibly TRBD1 on 5 matching bases. The CDR3 is 14 residues long. Per the germline V gene, CDR1 is SGHRS and CDR2 is YFSETQ. Trimming pared 0 bases from V and 3 bases from J, leaving 10 bases between. CDR3 nucleotides: TGCGCCAGCAGCTTGGTGGGCAGGGTCTACGAGCAGTACTTC. Translating it yields CASSLVGRVYEQYF.

The rearrangement links TRBV2 to TRBJ1-1, with no clear D. Germline loops: CDR1 SNHLY, CDR2 FYNNEI. The CDR3 runs 16 residues. Trimming shortened V by 1 base and J by 2 bases, and 14 bases separated the two germline ends. The CDR3 nucleotides are TGTGCCAGCAGTGAAGGATTAATAGAGGGAAACACTGAAGCTTTCTTT. It codes for CASSEGLIEGNTEAFF.

The chain is built from TRBV5-1 and TRBJ1-1; TRBD1 might be the D (5 bases). Trimming pared 0 bases from V and 6 bases from J, leaving 9 bases between. Germline assignment: CDR1 SGHRS and CDR2 YFSETQ. The CDR3 sequence is 13 residues long. As DNA, the CDR3 is TGCGCCAGCAGCTTGGGCCGGGGGGCTGAAGCTTTCTTT. Translation: CASSLGRGAEAFF.